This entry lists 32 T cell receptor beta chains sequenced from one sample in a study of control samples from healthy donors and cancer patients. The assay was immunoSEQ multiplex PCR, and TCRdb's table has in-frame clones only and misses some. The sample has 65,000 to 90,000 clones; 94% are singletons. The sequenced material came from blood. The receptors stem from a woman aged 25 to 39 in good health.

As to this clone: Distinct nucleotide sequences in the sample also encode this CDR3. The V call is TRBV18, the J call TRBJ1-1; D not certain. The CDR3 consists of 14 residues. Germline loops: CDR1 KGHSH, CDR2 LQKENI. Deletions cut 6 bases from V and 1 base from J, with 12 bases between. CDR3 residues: CASSPVSRNTEAFF. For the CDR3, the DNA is TGTGCCAGCTCGCCCGTGTCTAGGAACACTGAAGCTTTCTTT.

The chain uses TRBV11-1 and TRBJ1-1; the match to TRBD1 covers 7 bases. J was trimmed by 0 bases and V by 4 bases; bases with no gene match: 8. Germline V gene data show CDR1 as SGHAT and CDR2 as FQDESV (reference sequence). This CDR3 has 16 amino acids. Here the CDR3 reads CASSSPPGQMNTEAFF. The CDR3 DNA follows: TGTGCCAGCAGCTCGCCCCCGGGACAGATGAACACTGAAGCTTTCTTT. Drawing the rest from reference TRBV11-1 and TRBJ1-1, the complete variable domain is EAEVAQSPRYKITEKSQAVAFWCDPISGHATLYWYRQILGQGPELLVQFQDESVVDDSQLPKDRFSAERLKGVDSTLKIQPAELGDSAMYLCASSSPPGQMNTEAFFGQGTRLTVV.

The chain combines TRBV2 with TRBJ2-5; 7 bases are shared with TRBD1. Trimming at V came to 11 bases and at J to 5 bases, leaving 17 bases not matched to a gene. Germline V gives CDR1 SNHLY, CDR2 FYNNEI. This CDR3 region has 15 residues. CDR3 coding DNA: TGTGCCGGTTCCTTCCTAGGGGGCCCGATGGAGACCCAGTACTTC. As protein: CAGSFLGGPMETQYF.

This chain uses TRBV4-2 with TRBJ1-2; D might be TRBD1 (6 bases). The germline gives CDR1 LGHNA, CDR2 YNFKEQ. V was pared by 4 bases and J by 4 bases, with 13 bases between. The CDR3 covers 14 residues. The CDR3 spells CASSPTGLSYGYTF. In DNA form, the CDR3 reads TGTGCCAGCAGCCCGACAGGTTTGAGCTATGGCTACACCTTC.

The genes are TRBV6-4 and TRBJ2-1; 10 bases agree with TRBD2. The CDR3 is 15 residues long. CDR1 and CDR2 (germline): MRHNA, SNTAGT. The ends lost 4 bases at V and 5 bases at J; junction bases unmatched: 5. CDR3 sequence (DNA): TGTGCCAGCAGTGTCGGTAGCGGGGGGAACAATGAGCAGTTCTTC. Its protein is CASSVGSGGNNEQFF.

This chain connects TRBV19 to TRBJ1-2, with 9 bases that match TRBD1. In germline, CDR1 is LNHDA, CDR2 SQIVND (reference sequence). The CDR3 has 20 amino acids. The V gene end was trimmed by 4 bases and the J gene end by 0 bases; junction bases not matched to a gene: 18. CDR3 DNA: TGTGCCAGTAGTACCAATGGACAGGGGCGAGGGGGCTTAGCTAACTATGGCTACACCTTC. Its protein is CASSTNGQGRGGLANYGYTF.

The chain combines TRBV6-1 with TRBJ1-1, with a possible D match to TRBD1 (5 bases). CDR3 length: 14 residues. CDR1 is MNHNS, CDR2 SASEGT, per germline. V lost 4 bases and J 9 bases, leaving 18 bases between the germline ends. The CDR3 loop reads CASSGARGQTKAFF. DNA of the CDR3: TGTGCCAGCAGTGGAGCTCGGGGCCAGACTAAAGCTTTCTTT.

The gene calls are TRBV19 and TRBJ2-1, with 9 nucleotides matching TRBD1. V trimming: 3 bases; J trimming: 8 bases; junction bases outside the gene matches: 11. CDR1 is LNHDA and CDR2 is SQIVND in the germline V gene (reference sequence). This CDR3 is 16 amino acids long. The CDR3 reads CASSMASGTGSHEQFF. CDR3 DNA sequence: TGTGCCAGTAGTATGGCCTCCGGGACAGGGTCCCATGAGCAGTTCTTC.

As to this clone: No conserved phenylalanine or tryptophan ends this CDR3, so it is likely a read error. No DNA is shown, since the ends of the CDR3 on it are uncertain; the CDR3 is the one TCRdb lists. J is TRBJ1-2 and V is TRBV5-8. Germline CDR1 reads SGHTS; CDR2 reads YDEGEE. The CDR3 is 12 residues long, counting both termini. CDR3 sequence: CASSFLLRMVEL.

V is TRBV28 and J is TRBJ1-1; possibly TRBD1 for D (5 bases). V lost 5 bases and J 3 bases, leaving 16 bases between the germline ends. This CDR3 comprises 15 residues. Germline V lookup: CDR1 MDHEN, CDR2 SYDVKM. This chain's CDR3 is CASSARGASYTEAFF. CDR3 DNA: TGTGCCAGCAGTGCACGGGGCGCCTCTTACACTGAAGCTTTCTTT.

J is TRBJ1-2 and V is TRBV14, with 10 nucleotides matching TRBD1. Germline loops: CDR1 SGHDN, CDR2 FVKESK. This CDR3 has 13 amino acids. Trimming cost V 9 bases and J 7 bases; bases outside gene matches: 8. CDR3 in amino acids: CASDRGLNIGYTF. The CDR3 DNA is TGTGCCAGTGACAGGGGGCTGAATATTGGCTACACCTTC. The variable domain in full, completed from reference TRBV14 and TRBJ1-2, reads EAGVTQFPSHSVIEKGQTVTLRCDPISGHDNLYWYRRVMGKEIKFLLHFVKESKQDESGMPNNRFLAERTGGTYSTLKVQPAELEDSGVYFCASDRGLNIGYTFGSGTRLTVV.

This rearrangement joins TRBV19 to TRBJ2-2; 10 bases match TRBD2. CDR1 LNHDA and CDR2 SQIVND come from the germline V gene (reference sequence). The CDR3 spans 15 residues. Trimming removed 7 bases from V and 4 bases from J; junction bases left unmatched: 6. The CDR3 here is CASKSGGAITGELFF. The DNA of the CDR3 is TGTGCCAGTAAAAGCGGGGGGGCTATCACCGGGGAGCTGTTTTTT.

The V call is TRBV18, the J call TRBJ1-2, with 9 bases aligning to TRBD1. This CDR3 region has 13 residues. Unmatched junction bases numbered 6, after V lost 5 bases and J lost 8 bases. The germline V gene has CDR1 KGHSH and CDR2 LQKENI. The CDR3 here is CASSSQGAKGYTF. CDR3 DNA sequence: TGTGCCAGCTCATCACAGGGGGCCAAGGGCTACACCTTC.

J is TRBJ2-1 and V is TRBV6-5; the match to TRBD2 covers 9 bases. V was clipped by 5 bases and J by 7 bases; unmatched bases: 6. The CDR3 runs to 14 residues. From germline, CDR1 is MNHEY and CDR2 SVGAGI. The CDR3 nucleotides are TGTGCCAGCAGTCTTAGCGGGGGTGCAAATGAGCAGTTCTTC. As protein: CASSLSGGANEQFF.

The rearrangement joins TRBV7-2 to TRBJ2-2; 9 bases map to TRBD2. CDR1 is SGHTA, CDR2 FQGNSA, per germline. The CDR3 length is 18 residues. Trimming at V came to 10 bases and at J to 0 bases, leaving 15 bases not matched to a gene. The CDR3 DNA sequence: TGTGCCATCCCCTCATTCGGGACTAGCTACTCGAACACCGGGGAGCTGTTTTTT. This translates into CAIPSFGTSYSNTGELFF.

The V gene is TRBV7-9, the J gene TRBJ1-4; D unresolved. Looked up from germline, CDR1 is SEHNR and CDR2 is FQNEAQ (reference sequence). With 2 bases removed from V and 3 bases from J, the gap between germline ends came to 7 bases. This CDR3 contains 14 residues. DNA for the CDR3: TGTGCCAGCAGCTTAATGGGATCTAATGAAAAACTGTTTTTT. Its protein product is CASSLMGSNEKLFF.

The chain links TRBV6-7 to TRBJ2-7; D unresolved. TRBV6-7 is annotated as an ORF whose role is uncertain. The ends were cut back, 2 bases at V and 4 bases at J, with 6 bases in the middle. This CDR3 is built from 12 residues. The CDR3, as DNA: TGTGCCAGCAGTTACAGGTGTTACGAGCAGTACTTC. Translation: CASSYRCYEQYF.

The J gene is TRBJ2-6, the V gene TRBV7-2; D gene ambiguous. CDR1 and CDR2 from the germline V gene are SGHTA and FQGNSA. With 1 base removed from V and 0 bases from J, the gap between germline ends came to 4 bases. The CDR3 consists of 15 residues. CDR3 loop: CASSLGSSGANVLTF. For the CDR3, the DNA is TGTGCCAGCAGCTTAGGAAGCTCTGGGGCCAACGTCCTGACTTTC.

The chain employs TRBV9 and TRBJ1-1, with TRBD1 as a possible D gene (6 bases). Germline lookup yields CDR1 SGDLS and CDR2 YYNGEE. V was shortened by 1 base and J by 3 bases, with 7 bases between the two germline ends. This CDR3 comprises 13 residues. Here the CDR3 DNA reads TGTGCCAGCAGCGTAAACAGGGACACTGAAGCTTTCTTT. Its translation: CASSVNRDTEAFF.

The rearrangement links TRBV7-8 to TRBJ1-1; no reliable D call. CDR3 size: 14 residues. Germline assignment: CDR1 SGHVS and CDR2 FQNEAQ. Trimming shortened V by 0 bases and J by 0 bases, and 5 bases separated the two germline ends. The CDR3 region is CASSLATVNTEAFF. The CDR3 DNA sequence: TGTGCCAGCAGCTTAGCCACGGTGAACACTGAAGCTTTCTTT.

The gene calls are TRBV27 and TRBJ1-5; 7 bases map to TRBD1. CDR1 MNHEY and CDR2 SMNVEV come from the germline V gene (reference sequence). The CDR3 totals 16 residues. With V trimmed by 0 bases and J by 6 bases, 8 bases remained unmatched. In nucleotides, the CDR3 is TGTGCCAGCAGTTTATCATATGAGGGGGCCGGTCAGCCCCAGCATTTT. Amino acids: CASSLSYEGAGQPQHF.

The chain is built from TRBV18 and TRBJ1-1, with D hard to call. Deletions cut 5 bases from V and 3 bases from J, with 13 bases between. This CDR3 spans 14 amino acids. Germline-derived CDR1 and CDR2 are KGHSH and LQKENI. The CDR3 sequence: CASSSLSPDTEAFF. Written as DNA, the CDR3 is TGTGCCAGCTCATCGCTATCCCCGGACACTGAAGCTTTCTTT.

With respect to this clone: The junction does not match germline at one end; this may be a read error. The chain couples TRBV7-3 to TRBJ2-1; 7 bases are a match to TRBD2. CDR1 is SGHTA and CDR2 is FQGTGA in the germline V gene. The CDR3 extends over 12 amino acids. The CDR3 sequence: CASSFGEGPLIF. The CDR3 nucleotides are TGTGCCAGCAGCTTCGGGGAGGGGCCCTTGATCTTC.

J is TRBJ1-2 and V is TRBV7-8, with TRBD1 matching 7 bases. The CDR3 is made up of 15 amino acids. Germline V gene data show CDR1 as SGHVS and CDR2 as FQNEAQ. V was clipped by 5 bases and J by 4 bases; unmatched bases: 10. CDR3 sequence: CASSKTGTVPYGYTF. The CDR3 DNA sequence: TGTGCCAGCAGCAAAACCGGGACAGTGCCCTATGGCTACACCTTC.

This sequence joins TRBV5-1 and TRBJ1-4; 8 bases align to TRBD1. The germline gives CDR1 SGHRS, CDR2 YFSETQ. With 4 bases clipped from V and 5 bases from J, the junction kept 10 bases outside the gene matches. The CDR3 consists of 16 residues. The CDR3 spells CASSPVGQGMNEKLFF. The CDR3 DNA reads TGCGCCAGCAGCCCTGTTGGACAGGGAATGAATGAAAAACTGTTTTTT.

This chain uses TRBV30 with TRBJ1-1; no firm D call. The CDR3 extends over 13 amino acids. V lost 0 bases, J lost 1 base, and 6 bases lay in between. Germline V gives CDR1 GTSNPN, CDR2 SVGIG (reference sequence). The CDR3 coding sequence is TGTGCCTGGAGTGTTTCGGAGAACACTGAAGCTTTCTTT. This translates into CAWSVSENTEAFF.

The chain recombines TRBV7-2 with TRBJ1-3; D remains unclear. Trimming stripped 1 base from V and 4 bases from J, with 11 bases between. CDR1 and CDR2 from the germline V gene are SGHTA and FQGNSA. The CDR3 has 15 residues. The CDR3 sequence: CASSLVSLQGNTIYF. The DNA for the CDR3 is TGTGCCAGCAGCTTAGTCTCGCTGCAAGGAAACACCATATATTTT.

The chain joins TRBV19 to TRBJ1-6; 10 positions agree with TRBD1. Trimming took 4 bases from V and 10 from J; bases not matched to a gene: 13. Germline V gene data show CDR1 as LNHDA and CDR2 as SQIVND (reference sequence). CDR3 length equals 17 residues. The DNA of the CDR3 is TGTGCCAGTAGTAAACCCCTACCGGGACAGGGGTGGTCACCCCTCCACTTT. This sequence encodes CASSKPLPGQGWSPLHF.

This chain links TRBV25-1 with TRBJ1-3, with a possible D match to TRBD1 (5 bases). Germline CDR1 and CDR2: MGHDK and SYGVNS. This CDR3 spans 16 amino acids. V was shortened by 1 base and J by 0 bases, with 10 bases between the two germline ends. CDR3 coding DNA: TGTGCCAGCAGTGAATTGGGGGGACGCTCTGGAAACACCATATATTTT. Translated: CASSELGGRSGNTIYF.

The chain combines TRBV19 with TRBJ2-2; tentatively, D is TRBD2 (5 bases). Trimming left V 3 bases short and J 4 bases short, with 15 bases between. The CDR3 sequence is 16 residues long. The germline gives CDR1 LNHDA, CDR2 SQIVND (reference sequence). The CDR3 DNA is TGTGCCAGTAGTATGGTAACAGCGGCGAGCACCGGGGAGCTGTTTTTT. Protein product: CASSMVTAASTGELFF.

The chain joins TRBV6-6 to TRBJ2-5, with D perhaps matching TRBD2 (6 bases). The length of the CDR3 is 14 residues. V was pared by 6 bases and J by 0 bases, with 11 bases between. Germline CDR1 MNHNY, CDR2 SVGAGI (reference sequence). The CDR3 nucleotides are TGTGCCAGCAGGGAGGGGTTGTACCAAGAGACCCAGTACTTC. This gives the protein CASREGLYQETQYF.

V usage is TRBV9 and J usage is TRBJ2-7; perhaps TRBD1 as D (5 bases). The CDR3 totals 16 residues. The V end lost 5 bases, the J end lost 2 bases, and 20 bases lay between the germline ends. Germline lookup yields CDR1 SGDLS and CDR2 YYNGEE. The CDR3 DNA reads TGTGCCAGCAGAGTTCTCCTAGGACATATCCCCTACGAGCAGTACTTC. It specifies CASRVLLGHIPYEQYF.